This is a list of T cell receptor beta chains from one sample in a study of blood T cell repertoires in COVID-19. TCRdb keeps only in-frame clones here, not all; method: immunoSEQ multiplex PCR. Among roughly 200,000 clones, around 84% were seen once, and the ten largest hold about a sixth. The sequenced material came from peripheral blood. The source is a woman older than 75 with active or convalescent COVID-19. Both conserved end residues are part of each CDR3. The order of the fields is D gene, V gene, clone size, CDR3 protein. D genes are given only for firm matches. Part of the rows lack a size; the others show once, few, many or a class for expanded clones.

D gene: TRBD2
V gene: TRBV12-3/TRBV12-4
clone size: .
CDR3 protein: CASSLQGGVEQYF

D gene: TRBD2
V gene: TRBV9
clone size: .
CDR3 protein: CASSPGLAGYEQYF

D gene: .
V gene: TRBV18
clone size: .
CDR3 protein: CASSPVGLYEQYF

D gene: .
V gene: TRBV10-3
clone size: .
CDR3 protein: CAISEGQVDTGELFF

D gene: .
V gene: TRBV7-3
clone size: .
CDR3 protein: CASSLRLAGELFF

D gene: TRBD2
V gene: TRBV19
clone size: .
CDR3 protein: CASSAGGFGDTQYF

D gene: .
V gene: TRBV4-3
clone size: .
CDR3 protein: CASSQERGLYGYTF

D gene: .
V gene: TRBV2
clone size: .
CDR3 protein: CASSESFGLVGDSTYGYTF

D gene: TRBD2
V gene: TRBV5-6
clone size: .
CDR3 protein: CASSPGGGRSKDEQFF

D gene: TRBD1
V gene: TRBV3-1/TRBV3-2
clone size: once
CDR3 protein: CASSHPGQGRADTQYF

D gene: .
V gene: TRBV7-2
clone size: .
CDR3 protein: CASSPVSSVKTQYF

D gene: .
V gene: TRBV9
clone size: .
CDR3 protein: CASSPESEYYGYTF

D gene: .
V gene: TRBV6-5
clone size: .
CDR3 protein: CASSKPGLTEAFF

D gene: TRBD1
V gene: TRBV27
clone size: .
CDR3 protein: CASSLSRGLATEAFF

D gene: TRBD1
V gene: TRBV29-1
clone size: .
CDR3 protein: CSVTTGVRETQYF

D gene: TRBD2
V gene: TRBV7-3
clone size: .
CDR3 protein: CASSDGGGLYNEQFF

D gene: .
V gene: TRBV6-5
clone size: .
CDR3 protein: CASSYSSGSYEQYF

D gene: TRBD1
V gene: TRBV30
clone size: .
CDR3 protein: CAVLRGPGYGYTF

D gene: TRBD1
V gene: TRBV23-1
clone size: .
CDR3 protein: CASSSAHGQGAYEQYF

D gene: .
V gene: TRBV7-9
clone size: once
CDR3 protein: CASSPRDTATNEKLFF

D gene: TRBD2
V gene: TRBV7-8
clone size: .
CDR3 protein: CASSLFAGLGGNIQYF

D gene: TRBD1
V gene: TRBV5-4
clone size: .
CDR3 protein: CASSLQGANSEAFF